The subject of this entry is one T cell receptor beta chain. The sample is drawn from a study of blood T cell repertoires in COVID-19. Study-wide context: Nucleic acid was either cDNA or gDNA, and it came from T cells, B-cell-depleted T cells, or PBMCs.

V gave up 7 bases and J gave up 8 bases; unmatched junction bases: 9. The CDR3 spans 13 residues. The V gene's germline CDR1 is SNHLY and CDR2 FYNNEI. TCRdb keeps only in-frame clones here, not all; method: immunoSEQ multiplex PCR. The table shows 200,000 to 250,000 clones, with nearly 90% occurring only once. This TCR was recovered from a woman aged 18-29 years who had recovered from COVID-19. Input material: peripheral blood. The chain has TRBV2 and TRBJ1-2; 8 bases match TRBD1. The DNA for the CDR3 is TGTGCCAGCACTTCTGACAGGGGCCAAGGCTACACCTTC. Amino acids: CASTSDRGQGYTF.